Sequencing of this T cell receptor (beta chain) was carried out in a study of blood T cell repertoires in COVID-19. On the study more broadly: The samples span acute and convalescent COVID-19 from the United States, Italy and Spain. Sources were T cells, B-cell-depleted T cells, or PBMCs; the material itself was cDNA or gDNA.

V lost 3 bases and J lost 1; bases outside the gene matches: 7. The CDR3 loop spans 16 amino acids. Germline V lookup: CDR1 SGHRS, CDR2 YFSETQ. Original handling: By means of reference gene primer amplification, nucleated cell counts were estimated. Clones were sequenced by immunoSEQ multiplex PCR, and TCRdb holds only the in-frame ones, with some missing. The DNA gave D and trimming, while V, J and clone size come from that table. Among a few hundred thousand clones, 89% were seen once, and the ten largest hold under 15%. The V call is TRBV5-1, the J call TRBJ2-7, with 10 bases identical to TRBD1. This clonotype was obtained from a woman aged 55 to 70 with acute or convalescent COVID-19. Sequencing used peripheral blood. The CDR3 sequence is CASSSVPGQGSYEQYF. CDR3 DNA: TGCGCCAGCAGCTCAGTTCCGGGACAGGGGTCCTACGAGCAGTACTTC. The full variable domain, in which reference TRBV5-1 and TRBJ2-7 provide the parts outside the CDR3, is KAGVTQTPRYLIKTRGQQVTLSCSPISGHRSVSWYQQTPGQGLQFLFEYFSETQRNKGNFPGRFSGRQFSNSRSEMNVSTLELGDSALYLCASSSVPGQGSYEQYFGPGTRLTVT.